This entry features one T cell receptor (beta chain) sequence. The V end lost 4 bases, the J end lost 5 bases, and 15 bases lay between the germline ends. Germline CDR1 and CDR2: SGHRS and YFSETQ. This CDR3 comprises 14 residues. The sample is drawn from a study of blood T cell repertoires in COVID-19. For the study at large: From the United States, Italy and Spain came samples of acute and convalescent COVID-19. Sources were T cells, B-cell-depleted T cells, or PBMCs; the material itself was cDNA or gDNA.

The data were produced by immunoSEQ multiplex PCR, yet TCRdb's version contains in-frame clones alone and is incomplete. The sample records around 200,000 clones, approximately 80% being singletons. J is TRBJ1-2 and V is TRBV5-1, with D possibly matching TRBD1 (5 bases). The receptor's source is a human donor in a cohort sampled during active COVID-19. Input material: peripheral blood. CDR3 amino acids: CASSGDSRAYGYTF. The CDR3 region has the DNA TGCGCCAGCAGCGGAGACAGCCGAGCTTATGGCTACACCTTC. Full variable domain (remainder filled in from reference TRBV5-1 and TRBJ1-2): KAGVTQTPRYLIKTRGQQVTLSCSPISGHRSVSWYQQTPGQGLQFLFEYFSETQRNKGNFPGRFSGRQFSNSRSEMNVSTLELGDSALYLCASSGDSRAYGYTFGSGTRLTVV.